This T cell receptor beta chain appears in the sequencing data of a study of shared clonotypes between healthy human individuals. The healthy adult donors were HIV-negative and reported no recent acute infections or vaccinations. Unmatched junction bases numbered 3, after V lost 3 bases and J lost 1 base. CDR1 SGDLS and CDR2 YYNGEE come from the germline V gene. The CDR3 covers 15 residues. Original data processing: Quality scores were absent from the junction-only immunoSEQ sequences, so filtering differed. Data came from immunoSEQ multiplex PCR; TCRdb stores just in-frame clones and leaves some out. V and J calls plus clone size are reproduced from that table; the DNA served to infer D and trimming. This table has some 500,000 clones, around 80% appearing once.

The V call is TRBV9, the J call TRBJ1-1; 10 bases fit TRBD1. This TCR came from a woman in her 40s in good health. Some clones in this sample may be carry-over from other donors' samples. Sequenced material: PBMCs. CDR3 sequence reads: CASSAWTGGNTEAFF. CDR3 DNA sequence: TGTGCCAGCAGCGCTTGGACAGGGGGGAACACTGAAGCTTTCTTT.